This T cell receptor beta chain came from a study of metastatic and nonmetastatic thyroid tumors. About the study: Samples came from malignant and benign thyroid patients, and repertoires were compared across blood and tumor or nodule tissue.

Trimming cost V 0 bases and J 4 bases, with 10 bases left between them. Per germline, CDR1 SGHDT and CDR2 YYEEEE. This CDR3 spans 14 amino acids. Regarding the study as a whole: Relative to benign nodules, malignant thyroid tumors were reportedly characterized by significantly elevated TCR beta diversity in blood and tumor.

In the authors' workflow: Building a distant-metastasis classifier for papillary thyroid cancer drew on CDR3 differences across clinicopathological groups. TCRdb re-clonotyped the PCR reads via MiXCR. For this entry, the V and J calls and clone size follow TCRdb and not the study's own pipeline. Of 13,000 or so clones in the sample, almost 30% were seen once. No patient had received any treatment before thyroid surgery. On this clone itself: Its antigen is not identified.

The sequenced material came from blood. This clonotype was sampled from a female donor with papillary thyroid cancer or a benign thyroid nodule (not recorded which). Some clones in this sample may be carry-over from other donors' samples. The chain combines TRBV5-6 with TRBJ1-1; unclear D gene. CDR3 amino acids: CASSLEAGSTEAFF. CDR3 coding DNA: TGTGCCAGCAGCTTGGAAGCGGGCAGCACTGAAGCTTTCTTT.